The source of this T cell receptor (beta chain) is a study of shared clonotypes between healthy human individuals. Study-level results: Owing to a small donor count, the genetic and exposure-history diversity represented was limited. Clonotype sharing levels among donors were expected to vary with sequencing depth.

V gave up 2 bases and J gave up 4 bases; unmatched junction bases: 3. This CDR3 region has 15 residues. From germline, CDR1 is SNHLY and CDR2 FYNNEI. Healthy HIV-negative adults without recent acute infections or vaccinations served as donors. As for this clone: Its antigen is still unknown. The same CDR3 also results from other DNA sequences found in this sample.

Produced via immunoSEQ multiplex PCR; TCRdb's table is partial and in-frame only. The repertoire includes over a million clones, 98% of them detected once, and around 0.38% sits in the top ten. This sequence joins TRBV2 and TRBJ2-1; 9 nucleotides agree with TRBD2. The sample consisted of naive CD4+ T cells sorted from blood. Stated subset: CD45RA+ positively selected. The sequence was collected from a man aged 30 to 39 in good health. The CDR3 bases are TGTGCCAGCAGTGAACTAGCGGGAACTTACAATGAGCAGTTCTTC. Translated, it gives CASSELAGTYNEQFF.